This T cell receptor (beta chain) was observed in a study of T-cell reconstitution after alpha-beta-depleted transplantation in children. As it was prepared, the TCRbeta library received unique molecular identifiers. TCRdb re-derived calls from the PCR reads in MiXCR, one entry per CDR3 protein. This repertoire shows some 120,000 distinct CDR3 sequences, about 21% found once; its top ten account for roughly a tenth. This clonotype was found many times. Germline CDR1 reads DFQATT; CDR2 reads SNEGSKA (reference sequence). The CDR3 is 13 residues long. V shed 1 base and J shed 9 bases, with 14 bases lying between them.

The input for sequencing was PBMCs, mostly from graft donor cells, taken 180 days after TCRalphabeta/CD19-depleted stem cell transplant. The J gene is TRBJ2-3, the V gene TRBV20-1; D remains unclear. The origin of this receptor is a male patient aged 2-15 years who had a stem cell transplant for chronic granulomatous disease, so the T cells may come from the graft donor. CDR3 residues: CSARGNPLGTQYF. The CDR3 DNA sequence: TGCAGTGCTAGAGGCAACCCGCTGGGGACGCAGTATTTT.